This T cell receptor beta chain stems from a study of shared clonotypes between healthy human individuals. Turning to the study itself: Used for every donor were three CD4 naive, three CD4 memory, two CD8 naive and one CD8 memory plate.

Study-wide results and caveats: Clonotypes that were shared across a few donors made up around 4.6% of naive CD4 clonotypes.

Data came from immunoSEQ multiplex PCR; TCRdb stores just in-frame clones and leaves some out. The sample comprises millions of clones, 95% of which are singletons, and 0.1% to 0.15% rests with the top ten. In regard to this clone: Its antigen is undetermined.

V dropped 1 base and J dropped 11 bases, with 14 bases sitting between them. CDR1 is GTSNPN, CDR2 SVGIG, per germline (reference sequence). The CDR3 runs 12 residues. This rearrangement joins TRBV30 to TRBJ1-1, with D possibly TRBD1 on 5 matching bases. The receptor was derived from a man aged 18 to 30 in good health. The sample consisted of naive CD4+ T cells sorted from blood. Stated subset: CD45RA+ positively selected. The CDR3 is CAWSEGRERAFF. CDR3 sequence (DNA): TGTGCCTGGAGTGAGGGGAGGGAGCGGGCTTTCTTT.